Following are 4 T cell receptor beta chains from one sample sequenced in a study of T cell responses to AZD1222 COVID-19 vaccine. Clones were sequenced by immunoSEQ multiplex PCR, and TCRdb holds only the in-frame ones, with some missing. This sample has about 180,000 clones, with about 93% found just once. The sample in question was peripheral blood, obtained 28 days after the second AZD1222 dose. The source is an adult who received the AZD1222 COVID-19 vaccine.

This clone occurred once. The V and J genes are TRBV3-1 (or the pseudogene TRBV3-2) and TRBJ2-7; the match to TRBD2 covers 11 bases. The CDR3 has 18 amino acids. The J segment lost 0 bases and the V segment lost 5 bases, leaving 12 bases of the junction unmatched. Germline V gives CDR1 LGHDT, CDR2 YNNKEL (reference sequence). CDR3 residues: CASSASRRGTSGSYEQYF. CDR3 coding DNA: TGTGCCAGCAGCGCATCTCGACGAGGGACTAGCGGCTCCTACGAGCAGTACTTC.

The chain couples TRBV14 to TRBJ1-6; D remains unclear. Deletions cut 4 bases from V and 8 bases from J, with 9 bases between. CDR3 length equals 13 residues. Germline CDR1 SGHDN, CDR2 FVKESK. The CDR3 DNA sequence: TGTGCCAGCAGCCGATATGGGTATTCACCCCTCCACTTT. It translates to CASSRYGYSPLHF. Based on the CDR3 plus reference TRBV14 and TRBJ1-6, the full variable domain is EAGVTQFPSHSVIEKGQTVTLRCDPISGHDNLYWYRRVMGKEIKFLLHFVKESKQDESGMPNNRFLAERTGGTYSTLKVQPAELEDSGVYFCASSRYGYSPLHFGNGTRLTVT.

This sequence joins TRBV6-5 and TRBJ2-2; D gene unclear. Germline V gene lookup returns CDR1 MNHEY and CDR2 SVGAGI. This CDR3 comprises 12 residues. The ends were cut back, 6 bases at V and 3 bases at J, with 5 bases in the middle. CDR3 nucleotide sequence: TGTGCCAGCAGGAGAGACACCGGGGAGCTGTTTTTT. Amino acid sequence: CASRRDTGELFF.

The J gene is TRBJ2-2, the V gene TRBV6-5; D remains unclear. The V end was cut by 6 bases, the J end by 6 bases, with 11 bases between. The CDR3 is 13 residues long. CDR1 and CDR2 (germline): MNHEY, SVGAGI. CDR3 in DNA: TGTGCCAGCAGCCGTCTGTTCCCCGGGGAGCTGTTTTTT. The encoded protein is CASSRLFPGELFF.